These 7 T cell receptor beta chains were sequenced from one sample in a study of Ad26.COV2.S vaccination and SARS-CoV-2 variants. As to treatment: some 20 received Ad26.COV2.S at low or high dose, single or two shots; roughly 5 received placebo; per-sample allocation not given. Collection of the samples took place on day 63 after the first injection of vaccine or placebo. Generated by immunoSEQ multiplex PCR, the TCRdb table keeps only in-frame clones and is missing some. Seen here are more than 250,000 clones, 80% to 90% observed once, and the top ten hold about 3.6%. The source was peripheral blood, collected in a trial of Ad26.COV2.S vaccine versus placebo. These receptors all come from a person aged 18-60 years who received the Ad26.COV2.S COVID-19 vaccine or a placebo.

The rearrangement joins TRBV7-2 to TRBJ2-3; no firm D call. The germline V gene encodes CDR1 SGHTA and CDR2 FQGNSA. The germline V and J ends were trimmed by 3 bases and 5 bases, with 3 bases remaining between them. The CDR3 loop spans 11 amino acids. Here the CDR3 DNA reads TGTGCCAGCAGCTTGCGAGATACGCAGTATTTT. The encoded protein is CASSLRDTQYF. The whole variable domain, remainder taken from reference TRBV7-2 and TRBJ2-3, is GAGVSQSPSNKVTEKGKDVELRCDPISGHTALYWYRQSLGQGLEFLIYFQGNSAPDKSGLPSDRFSAERTGGSVSTLTIQRTQQEDSAVYLCASSLRDTQYFGPGTRLTVL.

The V call is TRBV11-2, the J call TRBJ1-2; 8 bases map to TRBD1. V shed 0 bases, J shed 6 bases, and the junction held 3 bases outside the gene matches. This CDR3 has 14 residues. Germline CDR1 is SGHAT and CDR2 is FQNNGV. CDR3: CASSLDQGADGYTF. CDR3 sequence (DNA): TGTGCCAGCAGCTTAGATCAGGGGGCTGATGGCTACACCTTC.

This chain uses TRBV7-9 with TRBJ2-6; the D is unclear. The CDR3 is made up of 15 amino acids. CDR1 and CDR2 (germline): SEHNR, FQNEAQ (reference sequence). Trimming left V 3 bases short and J 1 base short, with 7 bases between. CDR3 amino acids: CASSFPGSGANVLTF. CDR3 DNA sequence: TGTGCCAGCAGCTTCCCGGGTTCTGGGGCCAACGTCCTGACTTTC. The complete variable domain, with remaining parts taken from reference TRBV7-9 and TRBJ2-6, reads DTGVSQNPRHKITKRGQNVTFRCDPISEHNRLYWYRQTLGQGPEFLTYFQNEAQLEKSRLLSDRFSAERPKGSFSTLEIQRTEQGDSAMYLCASSFPGSGANVLTFGAGSRLTVL.

In this sample, this clone turned up once. The genes are TRBV30 and TRBJ1-3; D gene uncertain. Deletions cut 4 bases from V and 4 bases from J, with 20 bases between. Germline V gene sequence: CDR1 GTSNPN, CDR2 SVGIG (reference sequence). The CDR3 sequence is 16 residues long. This chain's CDR3 is CAWKPGKISWGNTIYF. Written as DNA, the CDR3 is TGTGCCTGGAAACCCGGGAAAATTTCGTGGGGAAACACCATATATTTT.

The chain joins TRBV6-5 to TRBJ1-5; D not certain. Germline V gives CDR1 MNHEY, CDR2 SVGAGI. The CDR3 sequence is 15 residues long. V shed 7 bases and J shed 0 bases, with 13 bases lying between them. CDR3 DNA sequence: TGTGCCAGCAAGACTCGGGAGAGTAGCAATCAGCCCCAGCATTTT. Its protein is CASKTRESSNQPQHF.

The V and J genes are TRBV20-1 and TRBJ2-1; D is uncertain. V lost 6 bases and J lost 6, with 9 bases in between. Germline V CDR1 and CDR2: DFQATT, SNEGSKA (reference sequence). The CDR3 totals 11 residues. CDR3 in amino acids: CSARAPNEQFF. The CDR3 DNA follows: TGCAGTGCCCGCGCACCCAATGAGCAGTTCTTC.

V gene TRBV27 combines with J gene TRBJ1-5; D gene unclear. The CDR3 runs 13 residues. Trimming removed 3 bases at V and 4 bases at J, with 7 bases between. Germline lookup yields CDR1 MNHEY and CDR2 SMNVEV (reference sequence). CDR3 protein: CASSFVHNQPQHF. In nucleotides, the CDR3 is TGTGCCAGCAGTTTTGTCCATAATCAGCCCCAGCATTTT.